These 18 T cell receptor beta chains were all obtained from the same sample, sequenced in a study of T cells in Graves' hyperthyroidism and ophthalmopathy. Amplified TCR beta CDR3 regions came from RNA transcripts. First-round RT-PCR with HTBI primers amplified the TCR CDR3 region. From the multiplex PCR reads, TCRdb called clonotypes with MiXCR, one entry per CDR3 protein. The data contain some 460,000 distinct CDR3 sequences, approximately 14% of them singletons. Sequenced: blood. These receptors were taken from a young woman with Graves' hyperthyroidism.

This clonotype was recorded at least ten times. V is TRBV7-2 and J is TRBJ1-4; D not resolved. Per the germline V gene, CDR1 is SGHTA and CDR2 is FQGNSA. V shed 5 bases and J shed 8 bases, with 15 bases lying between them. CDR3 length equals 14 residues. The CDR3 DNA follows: TGTGCCAGCAGCCCTAATCCCTGGAGCGAAAAACTGTTTTTT. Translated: CASSPNPWSEKLFF. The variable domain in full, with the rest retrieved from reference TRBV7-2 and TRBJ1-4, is GAGVSQSPSNKVTEKGKDVELRCDPISGHTALYWYRQSLGQGLEFLIYFQGNSAPDKSGLPSDRFSAERTGGSVSTLTIQRTQQEDSAVYLCASSPNPWSEKLFFGSGTQLSVL.

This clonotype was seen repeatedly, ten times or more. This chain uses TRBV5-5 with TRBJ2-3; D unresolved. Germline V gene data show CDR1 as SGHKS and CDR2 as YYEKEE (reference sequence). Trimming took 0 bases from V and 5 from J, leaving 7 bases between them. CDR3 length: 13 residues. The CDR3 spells CASSLDRRDTQYF. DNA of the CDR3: TGTGCCAGCAGCTTGGACCGTAGAGATACGCAGTATTTT.

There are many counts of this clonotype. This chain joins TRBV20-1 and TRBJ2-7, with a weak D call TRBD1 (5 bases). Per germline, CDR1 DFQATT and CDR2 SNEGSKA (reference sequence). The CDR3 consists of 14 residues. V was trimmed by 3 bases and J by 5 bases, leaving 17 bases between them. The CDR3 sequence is CSASIGQGGHEQYF. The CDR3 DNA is TGCAGTGCTAGTATAGGGCAGGGCGGCCACGAGCAGTACTTC.

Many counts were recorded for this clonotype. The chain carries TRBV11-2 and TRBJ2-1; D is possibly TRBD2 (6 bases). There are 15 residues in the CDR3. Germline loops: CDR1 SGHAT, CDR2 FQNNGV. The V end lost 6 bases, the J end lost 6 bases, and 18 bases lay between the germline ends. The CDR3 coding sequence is TGTGCCAGCAGGCCCCCGGGACTTTCCCCCAATGAGCAGTTCTTC. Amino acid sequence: CASRPPGLSPNEQFF.

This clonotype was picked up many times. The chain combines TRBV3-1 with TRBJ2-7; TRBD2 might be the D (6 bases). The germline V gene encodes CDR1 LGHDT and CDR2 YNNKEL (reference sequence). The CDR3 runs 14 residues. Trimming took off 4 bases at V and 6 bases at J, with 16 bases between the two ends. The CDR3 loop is CASSLGGLEGEQYF. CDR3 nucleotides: TGTGCCAGCAGCCTGGGGGGTTTGGAGGGCGAGCAGTACTTC.

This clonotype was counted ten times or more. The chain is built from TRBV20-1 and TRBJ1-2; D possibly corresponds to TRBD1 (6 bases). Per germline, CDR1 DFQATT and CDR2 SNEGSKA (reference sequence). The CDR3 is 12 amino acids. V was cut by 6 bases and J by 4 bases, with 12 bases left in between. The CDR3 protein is CSAGDNLYGYTF. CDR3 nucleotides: TGCAGTGCGGGGGACAATCTCTATGGCTACACCTTC.

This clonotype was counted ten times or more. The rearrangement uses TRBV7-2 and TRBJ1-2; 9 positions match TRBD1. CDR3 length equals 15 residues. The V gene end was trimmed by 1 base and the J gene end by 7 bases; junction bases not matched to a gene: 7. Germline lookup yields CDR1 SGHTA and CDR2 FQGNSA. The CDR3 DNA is TGTGCCAGCAGCTTAGATATAACAGGGGGCCGTGGCTACACCTTC. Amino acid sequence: CASSLDITGGRGYTF.

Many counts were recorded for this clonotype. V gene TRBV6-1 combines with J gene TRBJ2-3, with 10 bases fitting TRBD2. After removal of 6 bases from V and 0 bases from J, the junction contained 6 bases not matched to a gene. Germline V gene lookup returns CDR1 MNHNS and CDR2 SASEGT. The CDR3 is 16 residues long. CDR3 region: CASRPGLAVSTDTQYF. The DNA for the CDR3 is TGTGCCAGCAGACCCGGACTAGCGGTTAGCACAGATACGCAGTATTTT.

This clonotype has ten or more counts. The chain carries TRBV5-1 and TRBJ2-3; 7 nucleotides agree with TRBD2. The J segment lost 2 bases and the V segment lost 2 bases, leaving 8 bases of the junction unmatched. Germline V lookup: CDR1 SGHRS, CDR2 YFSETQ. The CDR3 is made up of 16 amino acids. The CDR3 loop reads CASSFLIRGVTDTQYF. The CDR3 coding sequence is TGCGCCAGCAGCTTCCTGATCCGGGGGGTCACAGATACGCAGTATTTT.

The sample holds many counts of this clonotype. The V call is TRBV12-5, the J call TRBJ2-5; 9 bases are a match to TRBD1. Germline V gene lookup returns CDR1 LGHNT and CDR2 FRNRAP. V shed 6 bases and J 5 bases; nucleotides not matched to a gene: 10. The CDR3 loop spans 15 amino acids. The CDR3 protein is CASGPGTGRWETQYF. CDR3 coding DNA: TGTGCTAGTGGCCCGGGGACAGGGAGGTGGGAGACCCAGTACTTC.

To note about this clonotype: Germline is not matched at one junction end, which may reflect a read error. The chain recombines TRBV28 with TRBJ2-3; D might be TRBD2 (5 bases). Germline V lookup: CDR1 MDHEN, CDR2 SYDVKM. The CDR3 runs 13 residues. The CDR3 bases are TGTGCCAACAGTTTAAGTGGGAGAGATACGCAGTATTTT. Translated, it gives CANSLSGRDTQYF. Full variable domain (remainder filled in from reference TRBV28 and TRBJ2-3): DVKVTQSSRYLVKRTGEKVFLECVQDMDHENMFWYRQDPGLGLRLIYFSYDVKMKEKGDIPEGYSVSREKKERFSLILESASTNQTSMYLCANSLSGRDTQYFGPGTRLTVL.

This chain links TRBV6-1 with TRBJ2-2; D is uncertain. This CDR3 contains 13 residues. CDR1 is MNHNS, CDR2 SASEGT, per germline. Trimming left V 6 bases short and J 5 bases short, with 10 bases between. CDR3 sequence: CASSISETGELFF. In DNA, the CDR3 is TGTGCCAGCAGCATTAGTGAAACCGGGGAGCTGTTTTTT.

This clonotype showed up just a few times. The CDR3 loop is CASSVQGLELYSNQPQHF. The CDR3 nucleotides are TGTGCCAGTAGTGTACAGGGCTTGGAATTATATAGCAATCAGCCCCAGCATTTT. V and J are TRBV19 and TRBJ1-5, with a possible D match to TRBD1 (6 bases). CDR3 length equals 18 residues. The ends were cut back, 5 bases at V and 0 bases at J, with 20 bases in the middle. CDR1 is LNHDA, CDR2 SQIVND, per germline (reference sequence).

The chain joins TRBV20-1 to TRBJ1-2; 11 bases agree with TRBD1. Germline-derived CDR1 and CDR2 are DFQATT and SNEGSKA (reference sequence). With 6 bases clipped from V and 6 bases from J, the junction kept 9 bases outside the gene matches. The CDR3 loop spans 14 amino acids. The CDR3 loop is CSARRDRGNDGYTF. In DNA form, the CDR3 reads TGCAGTGCCCGCCGGGACAGGGGGAACGATGGCTACACCTTC.

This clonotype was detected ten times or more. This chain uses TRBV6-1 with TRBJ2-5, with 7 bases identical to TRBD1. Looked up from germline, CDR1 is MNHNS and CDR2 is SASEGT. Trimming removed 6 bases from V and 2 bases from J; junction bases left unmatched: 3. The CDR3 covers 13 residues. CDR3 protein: CASRSGQQETQYF. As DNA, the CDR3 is TGTGCCAGCAGATCGGGACAGCAAGAGACCCAGTACTTC.

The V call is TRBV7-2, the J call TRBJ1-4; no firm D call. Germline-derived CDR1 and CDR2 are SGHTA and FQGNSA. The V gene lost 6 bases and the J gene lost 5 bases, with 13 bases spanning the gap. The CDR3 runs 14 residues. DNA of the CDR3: TGTGCCAGCAGTTTCCAGGCGTCAAATGAAAAACTGTTTTTT. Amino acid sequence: CASSFQASNEKLFF.

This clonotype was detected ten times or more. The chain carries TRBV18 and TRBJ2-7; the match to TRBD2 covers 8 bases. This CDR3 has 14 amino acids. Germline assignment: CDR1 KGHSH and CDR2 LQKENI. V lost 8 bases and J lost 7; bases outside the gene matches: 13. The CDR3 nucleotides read TGTGCCAGCCGTGGGGCTGCCGGGAGGGAAGAGCAGTACTTC. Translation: CASRGAAGREEQYF. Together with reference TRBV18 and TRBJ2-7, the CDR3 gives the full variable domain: NAGVMQNPRHLVRRRGQEARLRCSPMKGHSHVYWYRQLPEEGLKFMVYLQKENIIDESGMPKERFSAEFPKEGPSILRIQQVVRGDSAAYFCASRGAAGREEQYFGPGTRLTVT.

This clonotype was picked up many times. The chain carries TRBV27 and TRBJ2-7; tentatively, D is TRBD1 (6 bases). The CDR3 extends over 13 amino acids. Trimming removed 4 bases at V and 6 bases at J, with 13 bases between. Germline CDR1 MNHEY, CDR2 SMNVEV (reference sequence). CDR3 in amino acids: CASSYRVLSEQYF. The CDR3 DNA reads TGTGCCAGCAGTTACAGGGTACTGAGCGAGCAGTACTTC.